The 7 T cell receptor beta chains presented below share a single source sample, sequenced in a study of synovial regulatory T cells in juvenile arthritis. Libraries were prepared by immunoSEQ multiplex PCR; TCRdb keeps only in-frame clonotypes and omits some of them. This sample's table reports about 10,000 clones. The sequenced sample consisted of Treg cells from blood. Subset reported: remaining (HLA-DR-negative) circulating blood Treg cells. These receptors all come from a donor under 30 with juvenile idiopathic arthritis.

V and J are TRBV6-6 and TRBJ1-2; TCRdb picks TRBD1, but there is no DNA to check that call. This CDR3 has 14 residues. There is no recorded DNA. CDR1 MNHNY and CDR2 SVGAGI come from the germline V gene (reference sequence). The CDR3 loop is CASRPGGASYGYTF.

The V gene is TRBV9, the J gene TRBJ2-7; TCRdb proposes TRBD2, but this gene call is untestable without DNA. This CDR3 has 18 amino acids. No DNA sequence is on record. In germline, CDR1 is SGDLS, CDR2 YYNGEE. The CDR3 protein is CASSVGTSGRGSSYEQYF.

This chain uses TRBV5-4 with TRBJ1-2; TCRdb's D call, TRBD1, is unchecked because there is no DNA. This CDR3 has 15 amino acids. The record lacks a DNA sequence. Per the germline V gene, CDR1 is SGHNT and CDR2 is YYREEE (reference sequence). The CDR3 spells CASSFYDRPSFGYTF.

The rearrangement joins TRBV4-1 to TRBJ2-5; no DNA is available, so the TRBD2 call from TCRdb remains unchecked. CDR1 and CDR2 (germline): MGHRA, YSYEKL. CDR3 length: 13 amino acids. No DNA is given. CDR3 amino acids: CASRGGFEETQYF.

The chain carries TRBV6-5 and TRBJ2-3; the D gene TCRdb calls, TRBD1, cannot be checked with no DNA. The CDR3 is 14 amino acids. No DNA sequence is on record. Germline V gene lookup returns CDR1 MNHEY and CDR2 SVGAGI. Here the CDR3 reads CASRWDRSTDTQYF.

V and J are TRBV5-1 and TRBJ1-4; with no DNA, the TCRdb D assignment of TRBD1 cannot be verified. This CDR3 region has 18 residues. No coding sequence is recorded. The germline V gene has CDR1 SGHRS and CDR2 YFSETQ. The CDR3 protein is CASSRGTASIATNEKLFF.

This chain joins TRBV5-4 and TRBJ2-7; TCRdb gives TRBD1 as the D gene, but with no DNA this cannot be confirmed. This CDR3 has 15 residues. No DNA was logged. Germline values: CDR1 SGHNT, CDR2 YYREEE (reference sequence). The chain's CDR3 is CASRQGGPGAYEQYF.